A single sample is the source of the 20 T cell receptor beta chains below, sequenced in a study of T cell clonotyping in hematopoietic cell transplantation. Described time point: recipient sample about 28 days before transplant, after cytoreduction. Produced via immunoSEQ multiplex PCR; TCRdb's table is partial and in-frame only. The profile shows more than 20,000 clones, about nine tenths of them singletons. Sequenced here: peripheral blood mononuclear cells, sampled before stem cell transplant. These receptors all stem from a man between 18 and 35 years old with biphenotypic leukemia. Some clones in this sample may be carry-over from other donors' samples.

The chain carries TRBV7-9 and TRBJ1-2; 9 bases match TRBD1. V trimming: 1 base; J trimming: 7 bases; junction bases outside the gene matches: 4. The length of the CDR3 is 14 residues. Germline V gene sequence: CDR1 SEHNR, CDR2 FQNEAQ (reference sequence). CDR3 residues: CASSLGETGGGYTF. CDR3 nucleotide sequence: TGTGCCAGCAGCTTAGGAGAGACAGGGGGTGGCTACACCTTC.

The rearrangement joins TRBV19 to TRBJ1-1, with TRBD1 matching 7 bases. Germline V lookup: CDR1 LNHDA, CDR2 SQIVND (reference sequence). The CDR3 contains 15 residues. V was clipped by 7 bases and J by 4 bases; unmatched bases: 12. The chain's CDR3 is CASMIGRGPGTEAFF. CDR3 nucleotides: TGTGCCAGTATGATAGGGAGGGGGCCGGGCACTGAAGCTTTCTTT.

The gene calls are TRBV10-3 and TRBJ2-7, with D hard to call. Germline values: CDR1 ENHRY, CDR2 SYGVKD. V was shortened by 2 bases and J by 7 bases, with 9 bases between the two germline ends. The CDR3 extends over 12 amino acids. The CDR3 region has the DNA TGTGCCATCAGTGAGGCTCAAGAAGAGCAGTACTTC. This gives the protein CAISEAQEEQYF.

The CDR3 loop reads CASSLGRGAEQFF. The DNA of the CDR3 is TGTGCCAGCAGCTTAGGCCGCGGGGCTGAGCAGTTCTTC. The chain is built from TRBV7-3 and TRBJ2-1, with a weak D call TRBD2 (6 bases). Trimming took 2 bases from V and 9 from J, leaving 11 bases between them. The CDR3 consists of 13 residues. CDR1 and CDR2 (germline): SGHTA, FQGTGA.

This clone was seen only once. V gene TRBV4-1 combines with J gene TRBJ2-3, with TRBD2 identical over 9 bases. CDR1 is MGHRA, CDR2 YSYEKL, per germline. V lost 4 bases, J lost 0 bases, and 8 bases stayed unmatched. The CDR3 has 17 residues. CDR3 amino acids: CASSRIGTSISTDTQYF. The CDR3 coding sequence is TGCGCCAGCAGCCGAATTGGGACTAGCATTAGCACAGATACGCAGTATTTT.

V is TRBV7-8 and J is TRBJ2-1; 12 bases agree with TRBD2. J gave up 7 bases and V 6 bases, and 7 bases lay outside the gene matches. Germline CDR1 is SGHVS and CDR2 is FQNEAQ. The CDR3 is made up of 15 amino acids. The CDR3 DNA follows: TGTGCCAGCAGTTTTACTAGCGGGAGGTTGAATGAGCAGTTCTTC. Protein sequence: CASSFTSGRLNEQFF. Based on the CDR3 plus reference TRBV7-8 and TRBJ2-1, the full variable domain is GAGVSQSPRYKVAKRGQDVALRCDPISGHVSLFWYQQALGQGPEFLTYFQNEAQLDKSGLPSDRFFAERPEGSVSTLKIQRTQQEDSAVYLCASSFTSGRLNEQFFGPGTRLTVL.

The chain recombines TRBV7-8 with TRBJ1-2; D gene unclear. The CDR3 is made up of 14 amino acids. Looked up from germline, CDR1 is SGHVS and CDR2 is FQNEAQ. Trimming shortened V by 3 bases and J by 6 bases, and 14 bases separated the two germline ends. CDR3 bases: TGTGCCAGCAGCTTCTTTGACCAGATCGATGGCTACACCTTC. The encoded protein is CASSFFDQIDGYTF. Combining the CDR3 with reference TRBV7-8 and TRBJ1-2 gives the whole variable domain GAGVSQSPRYKVAKRGQDVALRCDPISGHVSLFWYQQALGQGPEFLTYFQNEAQLDKSGLPSDRFFAERPEGSVSTLKIQRTQQEDSAVYLCASSFFDQIDGYTFGSGTRLTVV.

This chain joins TRBV6-5 and TRBJ1-1, with D possibly being TRBD1 (6 bases). The germline CDR1 and CDR2 sequences are MNHEY and SVGAGI. CDR3 length equals 15 residues. Trimming pared 5 bases from V and 0 bases from J, leaving 13 bases between. The CDR3 region has the DNA TGTGCCAGCAGTCTCCGGGGGGCGATGAACACTGAAGCTTTCTTT. It encodes CASSLRGAMNTEAFF.

This clone was counted a single time. The rearrangement joins TRBV9 to TRBJ1-1; TRBD1 is a possible D gene (5 bases). Germline CDR1 SGDLS, CDR2 YYNGEE. Trimming cost V 3 bases and J 5 bases, with 14 bases left between them. This CDR3 has 14 amino acids. In nucleotides, the CDR3 is TGTGCCAGCAGCGCCCTGGGGGGAGGGACTGAAGCTTTCTTT. As protein: CASSALGGGTEAFF.

V gene TRBV7-2 combines with J gene TRBJ2-5; a weak D match, TRBD1 (7 bases). V dropped 7 bases and J dropped 1 base, with 13 bases sitting between them. Germline V lookup: CDR1 SGHTA, CDR2 FQGNSA. The CDR3 spans 14 residues. The CDR3 spells CASTRGAGQETQYF. Here the CDR3 DNA reads TGTGCCAGCACCAGGGGGGCGGGCCAAGAGACCCAGTACTTC.

This clone came up once. The rearrangement joins TRBV23-1 to TRBJ1-2; D might be TRBD1 (5 bases). TRBV23-1 has ORF status, its function being uncertain. The V and J ends lost 0 bases and 4 bases respectively, with 9 bases between them. This CDR3 has 14 residues. The CDR3 region has the DNA TGCGCCAGCAGTCAATCGTCGGGACCCTATGGCTACACCTTC. It codes for CASSQSSGPYGYTF.

V and J are TRBV4-2 and TRBJ1-5; D possibly corresponds to TRBD1 (5 bases). Trimming cost V 6 bases and J 5 bases, with 17 bases left between them. From germline, CDR1 is LGHNA and CDR2 YNFKEQ. CDR3 length equals 15 residues. The CDR3 spells CASSKMRMGDQPQHF. In DNA, the CDR3 is TGTGCCAGCAGTAAAATGAGGATGGGGGATCAGCCCCAGCATTTT.

The chain carries TRBV29-1 and TRBJ1-1; D not resolved. This CDR3 region has 12 residues. Germline lookup yields CDR1 SQVTM and CDR2 ANQGSEA. The V end lost 4 bases, the J end lost 4 bases, and 10 bases lay between the germline ends. CDR3 nucleotides: TGCAGCGTTGTTTCCACTTCCACTGAAGCTTTCTTT. This codes for CSVVSTSTEAFF.

V and J are TRBV5-1 and TRBJ2-7, with a tentative D call TRBD2 (6 bases). CDR1 SGHRS and CDR2 YFSETQ come from the germline V gene. With 4 bases removed from V and 0 bases from J, the gap between germline ends came to 14 bases. The CDR3 sequence is 15 residues long. The DNA of the CDR3 is TGCGCCAGCAGCATGGGAGGCTACAGCTCCTACGAGCAGTACTTC. This encodes CASSMGGYSSYEQYF.

J is TRBJ1-1 and V is TRBV5-1; 7 bases align to TRBD1. The CDR3 runs 16 residues. The junction had 6 bases not matched to a gene; V was cut back by 0 bases and J by 1 base. The germline gives CDR1 SGHRS, CDR2 YFSETQ. Here the CDR3 reads CASSLGQGMPNTEAFF. CDR3 DNA sequence: TGCGCCAGCAGCTTGGGACAGGGCATGCCGAACACTGAAGCTTTCTTT.

The chain links TRBV2 to TRBJ1-5; D may be TRBD1 (6 bases). Per the germline V gene, CDR1 is SNHLY and CDR2 is FYNNEI. The CDR3 covers 13 residues. Trimming removed 3 bases at V and 7 bases at J, with 10 bases between. The CDR3 DNA reads as TGTGCCAGCAGTGAGAGGGGGGAGCAGCCCCAGCATTTT. This encodes CASSERGEQPQHF.

J is TRBJ2-7 and V is TRBV14; TRBD2 matches at 11 bases. The germline CDR1 and CDR2 sequences are SGHDN and FVKESK. V lost 4 bases, J lost 1 base, and 3 bases stayed unmatched. The CDR3 sequence is 15 residues long. The CDR3 here is CASSRRLAGSYEQYF. CDR3 nucleotide sequence: TGTGCCAGCAGCCGCCGACTAGCGGGATCCTACGAGCAGTACTTC.

The chain is built from TRBV19 and TRBJ2-7; D uncertain. V shed 3 bases and J shed 5 bases, with 5 bases lying between them. This CDR3 has 11 amino acids. Germline lookup yields CDR1 LNHDA and CDR2 SQIVND (reference sequence). For the CDR3, the DNA is TGTGCCAGTAGTATCGCGGACGAGCAGTACTTC. Translation gives CASSIADEQYF. Filled out from reference TRBV19 and TRBJ2-7, the complete variable domain reads DGGITQSPKYLFRKEGQNVTLSCEQNLNHDAMYWYRQDPGQGLRLIYYSQIVNDFQKGDIAEGYSVSREKKESFPLTVTSAQKNPTAFYLCASSIADEQYFGPGTRLTVT.

This chain joins TRBV6-1 and TRBJ1-2; 8 nucleotides align to TRBD1. CDR1 is MNHNS, CDR2 SASEGT, per germline. With 1 base clipped from V and 4 bases from J, the junction kept 5 bases outside the gene matches. This CDR3 has 15 amino acids. In DNA form, the CDR3 reads TGTGCCAGCAGTGAAGGCAGGGGGCGTTCCTATGGCTACACCTTC. Protein sequence: CASSEGRGRSYGYTF.

This sequence joins TRBV6-1 and TRBJ1-2; D gene ambiguous. This CDR3 is built from 15 residues. V was cut by 7 bases and J by 4 bases, with 19 bases left in between. Germline V lookup: CDR1 MNHNS, CDR2 SASEGT. The CDR3: CASILRSDGFYGYTF. CDR3 DNA sequence: TGTGCCAGCATCCTAAGGTCCGACGGATTCTATGGCTACACCTTC.